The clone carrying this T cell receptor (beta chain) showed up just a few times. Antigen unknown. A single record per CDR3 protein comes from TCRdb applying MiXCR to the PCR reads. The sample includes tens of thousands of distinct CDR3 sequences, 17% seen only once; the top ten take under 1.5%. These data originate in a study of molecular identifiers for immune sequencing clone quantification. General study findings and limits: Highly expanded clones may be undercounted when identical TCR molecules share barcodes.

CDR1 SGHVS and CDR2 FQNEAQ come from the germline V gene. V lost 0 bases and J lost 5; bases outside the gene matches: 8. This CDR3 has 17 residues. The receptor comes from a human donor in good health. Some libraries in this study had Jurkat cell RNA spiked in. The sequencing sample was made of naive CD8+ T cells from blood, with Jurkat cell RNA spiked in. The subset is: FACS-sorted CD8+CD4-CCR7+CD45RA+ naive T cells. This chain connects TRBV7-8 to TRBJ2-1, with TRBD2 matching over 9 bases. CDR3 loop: CASSLAMAGGPDNEQFF. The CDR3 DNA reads TGTGCCAGCAGCTTAGCCATGGCGGGAGGGCCAGACAATGAGCAGTTCTTC.